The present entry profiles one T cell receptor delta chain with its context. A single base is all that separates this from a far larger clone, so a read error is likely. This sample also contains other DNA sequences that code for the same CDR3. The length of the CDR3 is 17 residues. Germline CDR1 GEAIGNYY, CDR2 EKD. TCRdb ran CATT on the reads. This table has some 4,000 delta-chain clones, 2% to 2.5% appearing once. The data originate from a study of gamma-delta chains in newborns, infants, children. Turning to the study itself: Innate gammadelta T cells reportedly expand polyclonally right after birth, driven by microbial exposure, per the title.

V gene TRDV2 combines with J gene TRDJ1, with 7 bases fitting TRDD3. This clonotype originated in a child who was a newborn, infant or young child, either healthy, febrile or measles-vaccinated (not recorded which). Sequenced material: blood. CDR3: CACDPAGDRLYTDKLIF. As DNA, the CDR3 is TGTGCCTGTGACCCTGCGGGGGATCGGCTGTACACTGATAAACTCATCTTT.